This T cell receptor beta chain appears in the sequencing data of a study of OX40 agonist ivuxolimab in advanced cancers. Concerning the study at large: The costimulatory receptor OX40 (CD134) was targeted by ivuxolimab, a fully human IgG2 agonistic monoclonal antibody. The point of sequencing TCRbeta in the periphery was to test whether ivuxolimab changed TCR sequence diversity and drove clonal T-cell expansion. Intravenous ivuxolimab was administered to patients every 2 weeks at six dose levels: 0.01, 0.1, 0.3, 1.5, 3 and 10 mg/kg. Of the approximately 50 dose-escalation patients, hepatocellular carcinoma was present in around 20, melanoma in some 15, renal cell carcinoma in 9 and head and neck cancer in 9. Three dose-escalation patients achieved partial responses, one with hepatocellular carcinoma and two with cutaneous melanoma. The paper covers the monotherapy dose-escalation part of the phase I ivuxolimab trial, which included N ≈ 50 patients. The dose-escalation cohort was almost 85% male with a mean age of about 65 years, ranging from roughly 20 to 80. Patients were allowed to have had prior anti-PD-1, anti-PD-L1 or anti-CTLA-4 therapy, and around two fifths of the dose-escalation patients had been treated with checkpoint inhibitors.

Genomic DNA was extracted from sorted cells for sequencing of the TCRbeta CDR3 region. TCRbeta CDR3 regions were sequenced using the immunoSEQ Assay. Imported from immuneACCESS, the table was reduced by TCRdb to in-frame sequences with V and J called. These copies leave out some clones; in studies compared against another copy, an unresolved V gene accounts for under half, and the cause of the remainder is not known. This sample has about 95,000 clones in its table, and about 91% of those were observed once. In total, the top ten clones hold around 2.7% of the sample. What the work shows at the level of the full study, not this receptor alone: The antigen specificity of the clonally expanded peripheral T cells was not determined. After ivuxolimab, expanded clones were on average more numerous among CD8+ T cells than among CD4+ T cells. In the 0.1-3.0 mg/kg groups, partial responders had among the lowest normalized peripheral clonal expansion, particularly in CD8+ T cells. Low levels of normalized T-cell clonal expansion were also seen in some patients who did not respond. At doses of 0.1 to 3.0 mg/kg, clonal expansion of both CD4+ and CD8+ blood T cells was observed from baseline to week 6.

Inclusive of the bounding cysteine and phenylalanine, the CDR3 is 14 residues long. Only the CDR3 DNA stays, 42 bases, in frame from base 1. The germline V gene (reference sequence) sets CDR1 to SGHKS and CDR2 to YYEKEE. The V end loses 0 bases and the J end loses 4 bases, and a stretch of 11 bases separates them. The trial excluded patients who had a history of autoimmune disease or were on systemic immunosuppression. Peripheral blood for TCR sequencing was drawn from every dose cohort at baseline, at cycle 4 day 1 and at cycle 7 day 1. The samples were drawn from a first-in-human, open-label, multicenter phase I dose-escalation trial of ivuxolimab. Adults with locally advanced or metastatic melanoma, renal cell, hepatocellular, or head and neck squamous cell carcinoma were enrolled in the trial. Before TCR sequencing, CD4+ and CD8+ T cells were separately sorted from peripheral blood. About this clone itself: This receptor's antigen is unknown. Base qualities are not at hand, and no much larger clone is one base apart.

Rearrangement joined TRBV5-5 to TRBJ2-7, with the D gene not confidently named. This clonotype was obtained from an adult with an advanced solid tumor such as melanoma, head and neck, liver or kidney cancer. The material was CD4+ or CD8+ T cells sorted from blood, obtained in a trial of the OX40 agonist ivuxolimab. The nucleotides read TGTGCCAGCAGCTTGGTCACGGGCAAGTACGAGCAGTACTTC. It encodes CASSLVTGKYEQYF.